Below, 2 T cell receptor beta chains from the same sample are listed, as sequenced in a study of immune cell composition in non-small cell lung cancer. Data came from immunoSEQ multiplex PCR; TCRdb stores just in-frame clones and leaves some out. Of approximately 6,600 clones in the sample, roughly three quarters were seen once. Normal lung sampling was at least 3 cm from the tumour, as distant as possible. The sequenced sample consisted of non-adjacent lung tissue. These receptors were collected from a human donor with non-small cell lung cancer.

The V gene is TRBV14, the J gene TRBJ2-1; 15 nucleotides line up with TRBD2. The CDR3 spans 16 residues. The ends lost 3 bases at V and 8 bases at J; junction bases unmatched: 5. Germline V CDR1 and CDR2: SGHDN, FVKESK. The CDR3 here is CASSQRTSGRADEQFF. DNA of the CDR3: TGTGCCAGCAGCCAGAGGACTAGCGGGAGGGCCGATGAGCAGTTCTTC.

The rearrangement links TRBV2 to TRBJ1-4; D not certain. This CDR3 has 16 amino acids. Per the germline V gene, CDR1 is SNHLY and CDR2 is FYNNEI. Trimming removed 5 bases from V and 0 bases from J, with 13 bases in between. The CDR3, as DNA: TGTGCCAGCAGTTACCGGGTCCTCGCAACTAATGAAAAACTGTTTTTT. Its translation is CASSYRVLATNEKLFF. Looking up the rest from reference TRBV2 and TRBJ1-4 gives the full variable domain: EPEVTQTPSHQVTQMGQEVILRCVPISNHLYFYWYRQILGQKVEFLVSFYNNEISEKSEIFDDQFSVERPDGSNFTLKIRSTKLEDSAMYFCASSYRVLATNEKLFFGSGTQLSVL.